The table lists the clone carrying this T cell receptor beta chain with many counts. Antigen specificity is unknown. The sample comes from a study of T cell repertoires in cytomegalovirus infection. Study background: It can be stated that public TCR beta signatures indicated CMV infection as well as a matching HLA type.

TCRdb reprocessed the reads via MiXCR and lists one record per CDR3 protein. Counted here are 97,000 or so distinct CDR3 sequences, more than 15% occurring once; the ten biggest clones make up less than 10%. The CDR3 is made up of 14 amino acids. Trimming at V came to 5 bases and at J to 6 bases, leaving 3 bases not matched to a gene. Findings and caveats of the study: Dominating the ex vivo response were HLA-C-restricted CMV-specific TCR beta clonotypes. Accumulated public TCR beta family frequency recognized individuals carrying CMV together with the relevant HLA.

The chain couples TRBV12-3 or TRBV12-4 to TRBJ2-3, with TRBD1 matching 12 bases. The material sequenced was PBMCs. The TCR comes from a human donor in good health (CMV status not recorded). Some clones in this sample may be carry-over from other donors' samples. For the CDR3, the DNA is TGTGCCAGCAGTCCGGGACAGGGGGCTGATACGCAGTATTTT. This gives the protein CASSPGQGADTQYF.